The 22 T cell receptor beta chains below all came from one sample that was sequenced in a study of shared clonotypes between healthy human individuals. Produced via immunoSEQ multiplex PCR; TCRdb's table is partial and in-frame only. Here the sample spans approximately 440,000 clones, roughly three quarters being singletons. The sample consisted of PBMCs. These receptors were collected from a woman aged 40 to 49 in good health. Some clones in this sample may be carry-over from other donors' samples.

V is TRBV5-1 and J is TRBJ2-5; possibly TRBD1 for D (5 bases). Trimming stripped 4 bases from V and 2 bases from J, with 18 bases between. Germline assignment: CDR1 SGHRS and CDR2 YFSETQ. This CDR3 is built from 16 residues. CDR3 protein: CASSRRTDSLQETQYF. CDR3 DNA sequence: TGCGCCAGCAGCCGTCGAACCGACAGCTTACAAGAGACCCAGTACTTC.

Here the CDR3 reads CASSLTGDSEQYF. The CDR3 nucleotides read TGTGCCAGCAGCTTGACAGGGGATAGCGAGCAGTACTTC. V gene TRBV7-2 combines with J gene TRBJ2-7, with 8 bases fitting TRBD1. The V gene's germline CDR1 is SGHTA and CDR2 FQGNSA. The V segment lost 3 bases and the J segment 6 bases; nucleotides outside the gene matches: 4. This CDR3 spans 13 amino acids.

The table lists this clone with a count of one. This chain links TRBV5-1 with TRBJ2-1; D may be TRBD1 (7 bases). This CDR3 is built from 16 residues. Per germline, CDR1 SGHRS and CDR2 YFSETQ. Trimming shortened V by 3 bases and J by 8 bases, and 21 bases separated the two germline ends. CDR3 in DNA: TGCGCCAGCAGCTGGGGCGCAGGGGGGTTTGTAGATGAGCAGTTCTTC. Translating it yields CASSWGAGGFVDEQFF.

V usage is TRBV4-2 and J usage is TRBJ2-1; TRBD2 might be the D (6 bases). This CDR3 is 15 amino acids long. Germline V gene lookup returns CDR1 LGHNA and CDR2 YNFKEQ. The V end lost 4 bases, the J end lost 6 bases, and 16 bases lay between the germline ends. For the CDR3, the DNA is TGTGCCAGCAGCCCTAGTTGGGGGGTTGGCAATGAGCAGTTCTTC. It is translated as CASSPSWGVGNEQFF.

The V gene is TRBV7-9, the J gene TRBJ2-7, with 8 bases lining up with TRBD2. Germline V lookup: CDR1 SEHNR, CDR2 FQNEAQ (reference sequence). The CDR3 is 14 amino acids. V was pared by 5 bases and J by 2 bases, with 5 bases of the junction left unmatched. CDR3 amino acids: CASSPGLAPYEQYF. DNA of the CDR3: TGTGCCAGCAGCCCCGGACTAGCACCCTACGAGCAGTACTTC.

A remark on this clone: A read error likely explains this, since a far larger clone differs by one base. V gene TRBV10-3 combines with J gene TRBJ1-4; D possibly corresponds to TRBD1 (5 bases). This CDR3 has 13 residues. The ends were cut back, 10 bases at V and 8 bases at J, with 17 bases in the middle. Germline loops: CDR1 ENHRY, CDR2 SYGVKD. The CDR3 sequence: CASRRDLKEKLFF. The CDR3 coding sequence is TGTGCCAGCAGACGGGACCTGAAGGAAAAACTGTTTTTT.

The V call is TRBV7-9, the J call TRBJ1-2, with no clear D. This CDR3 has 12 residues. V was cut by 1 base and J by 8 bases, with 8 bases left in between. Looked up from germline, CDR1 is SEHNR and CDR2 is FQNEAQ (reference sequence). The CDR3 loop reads CASSLDRRGYTF. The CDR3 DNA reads TGTGCCAGCAGCTTAGATAGGAGGGGCTACACCTTC.

This CDR3 reads CASSIDTAGELELFF. In DNA, the CDR3 is TGTGCCAGTAGTATAGATACGGCAGGAGAGCTCGAGCTGTTTTTT. The chain combines TRBV19 with TRBJ2-2; D is undetermined. CDR1 LNHDA and CDR2 SQIVND come from the germline V gene (reference sequence). V was shortened by 0 bases and J by 11 bases, with 16 bases between the two germline ends. The CDR3 has 15 residues.

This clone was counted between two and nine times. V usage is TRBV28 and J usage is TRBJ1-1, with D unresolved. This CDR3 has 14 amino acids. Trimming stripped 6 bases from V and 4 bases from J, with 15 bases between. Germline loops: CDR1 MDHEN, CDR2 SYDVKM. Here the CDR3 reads CASRSREGGTEAFF. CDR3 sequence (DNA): TGTGCCAGCAGGAGCCGGGAGGGAGGCACTGAAGCTTTCTTT.

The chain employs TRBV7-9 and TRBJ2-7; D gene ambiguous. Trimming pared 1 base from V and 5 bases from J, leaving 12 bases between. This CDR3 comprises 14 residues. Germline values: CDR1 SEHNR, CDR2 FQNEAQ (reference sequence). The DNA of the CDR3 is TGTGCCAGCAGCTTAGGGCCCGAGCCCAACGAGCAGTACTTC. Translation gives CASSLGPEPNEQYF.

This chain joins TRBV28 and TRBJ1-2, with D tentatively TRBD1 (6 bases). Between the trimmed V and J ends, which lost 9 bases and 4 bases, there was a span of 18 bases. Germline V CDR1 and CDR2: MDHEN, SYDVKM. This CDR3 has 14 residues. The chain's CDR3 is CASQRGGGGYGYTF. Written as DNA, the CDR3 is TGTGCCAGTCAAAGAGGGGGAGGCGGCTATGGCTACACCTTC.

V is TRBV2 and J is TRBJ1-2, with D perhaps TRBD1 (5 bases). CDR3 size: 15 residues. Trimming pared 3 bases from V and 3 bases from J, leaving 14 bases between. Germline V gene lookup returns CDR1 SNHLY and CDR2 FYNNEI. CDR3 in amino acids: CASSEGPGVDYGYTF. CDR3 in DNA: TGTGCCAGCAGTGAGGGCCCGGGGGTAGACTATGGCTACACCTTC.

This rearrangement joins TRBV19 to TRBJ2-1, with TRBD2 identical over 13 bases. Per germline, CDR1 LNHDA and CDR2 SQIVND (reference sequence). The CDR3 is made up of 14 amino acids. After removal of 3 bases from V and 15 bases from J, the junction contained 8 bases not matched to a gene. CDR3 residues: CASSMGLAGQRRFF. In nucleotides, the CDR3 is TGTGCCAGTAGTATGGGACTAGCGGGACAGAGACGGTTCTTC.

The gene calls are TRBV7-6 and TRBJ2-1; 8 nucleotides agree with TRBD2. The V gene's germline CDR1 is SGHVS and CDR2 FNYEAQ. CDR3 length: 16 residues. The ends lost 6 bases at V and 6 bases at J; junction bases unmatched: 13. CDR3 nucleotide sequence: TGTGCCAGCAGTCACCTACTAGCGGCACGTGGCAATGAGCAGTTCTTC. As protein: CASSHLLAARGNEQFF.

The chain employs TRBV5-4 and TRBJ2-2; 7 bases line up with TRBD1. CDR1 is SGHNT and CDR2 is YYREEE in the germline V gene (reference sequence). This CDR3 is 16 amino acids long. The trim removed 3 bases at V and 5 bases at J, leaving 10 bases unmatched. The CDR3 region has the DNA TGTGCCAGCAGCTCGGCCCGGGACAGAGAGACCGGGGAGCTGTTTTTT. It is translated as CASSSARDRETGELFF.

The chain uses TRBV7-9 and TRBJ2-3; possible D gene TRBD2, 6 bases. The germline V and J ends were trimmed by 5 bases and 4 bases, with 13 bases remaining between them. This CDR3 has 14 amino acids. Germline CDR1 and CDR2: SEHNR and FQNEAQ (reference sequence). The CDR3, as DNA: TGTGCCAGCAGCGCCGACGGGGGACCAGATACGCAGTATTTT. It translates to CASSADGGPDTQYF.

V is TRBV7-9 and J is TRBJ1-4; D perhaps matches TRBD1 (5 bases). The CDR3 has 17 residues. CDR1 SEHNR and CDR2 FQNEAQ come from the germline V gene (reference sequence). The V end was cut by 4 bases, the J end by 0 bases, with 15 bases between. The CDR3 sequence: CASSSITDSATNEKLFF. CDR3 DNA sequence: TGTGCCAGCAGCTCCATCACCGACAGTGCAACTAATGAAAAACTGTTTTTT.

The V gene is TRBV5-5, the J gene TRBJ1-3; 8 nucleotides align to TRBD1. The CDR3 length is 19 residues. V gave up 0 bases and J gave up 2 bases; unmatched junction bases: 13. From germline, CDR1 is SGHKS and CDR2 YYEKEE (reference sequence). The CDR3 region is CASSLVFGDRSLTGNTIYF. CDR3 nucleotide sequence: TGTGCCAGCAGCTTGGTGTTCGGGGACAGGTCATTAACTGGAAACACCATATATTTT.

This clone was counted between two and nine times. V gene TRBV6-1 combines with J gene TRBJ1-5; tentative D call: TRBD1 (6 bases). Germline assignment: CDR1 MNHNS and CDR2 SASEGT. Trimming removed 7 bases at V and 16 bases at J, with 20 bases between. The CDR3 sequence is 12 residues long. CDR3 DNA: TGTGCCAGCACCTCTGGACAGCTACTTCGTCATTTT. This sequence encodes CASTSGQLLRHF.

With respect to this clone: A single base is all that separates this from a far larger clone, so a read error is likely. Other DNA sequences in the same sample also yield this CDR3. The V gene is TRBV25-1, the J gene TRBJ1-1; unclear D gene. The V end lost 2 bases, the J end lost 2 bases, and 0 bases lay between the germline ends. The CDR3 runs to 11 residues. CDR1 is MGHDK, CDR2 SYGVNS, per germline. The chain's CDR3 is CASSENTEAFF. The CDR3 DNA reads TGTGCCAGCAGTGAAAACACTGAAGCTTTCTTT.

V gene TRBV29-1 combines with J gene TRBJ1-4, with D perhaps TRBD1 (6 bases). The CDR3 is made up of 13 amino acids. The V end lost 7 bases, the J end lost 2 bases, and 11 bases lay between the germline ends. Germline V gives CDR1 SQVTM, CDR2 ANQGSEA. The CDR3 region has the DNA TGCAGCGGGATAGACAGGACTAATGAAAAACTGTTTTTT. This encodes CSGIDRTNEKLFF.

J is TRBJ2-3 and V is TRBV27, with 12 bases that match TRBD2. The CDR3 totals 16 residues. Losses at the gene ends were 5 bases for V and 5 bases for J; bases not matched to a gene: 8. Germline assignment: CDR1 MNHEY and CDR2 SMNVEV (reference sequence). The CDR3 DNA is TGTGCCAGCAGTCTCAGGACTAGCGGGACAATAGATACGCAGTATTTT. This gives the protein CASSLRTSGTIDTQYF.